Listed below are T cell receptor beta chains from one sample, sequenced in a study of blood T cell repertoires in COVID-19. Libraries were prepared by immunoSEQ multiplex PCR; TCRdb keeps only in-frame clonotypes and omits some of them. The sample has about 210,000 clones, approximately 90% seen once. The sequenced sample consisted of peripheral blood. These receptors came from a middle-aged woman with acute or convalescent COVID-19. Both conserved end residues are trimmed from each CDR3. The order of the fields is J gene, CDR3 length, V gene, CDR3 protein.

TRBJ2-5,14,TRBV5-1,ASTVSGGPFQETQY
TRBJ1-5,11,TRBV12-3/TRBV12-4,ASSLSREQPQH
TRBJ1-1,11,TRBV3-1/TRBV3-2,ASRNPGGGEAF
TRBJ1-3,13,TRBV5-8,ASSWESRTGNTIY
TRBJ1-2,11,TRBV25-1,ASSKGQYYGYT
TRBJ2-2,14,TRBV9,ASSGQGAANTGELF
TRBJ2-2,13,TRBV27,ASSLLTGLPGELF
TRBJ2-6,14,TRBV5-6,ASSLATGAGANVLT
TRBJ1-6,13,TRBV21-1,ASSPPSSYNSPLH
TRBJ1-4,12,TRBV27,ASSLGGEAGKLF
TRBJ1-4,14,TRBV5-4,ASSLMGGGANEKLF
TRBJ1-2,13,TRBV18,ASSLGEGPNYGYT
TRBJ2-1,14,TRBV7-8,ASSPGLWGRGSEQF
TRBJ1-4,13,TRBV9,ASSVELGPREKLF
TRBJ1-5,14,TRBV6-6,ASSPRDSLRNQPQH
TRBJ1-5,16,TRBV7-8,ASSPQTGLFNRDQPQH
TRBJ1-1,9,TRBV11-2,ASSRGPEAF
TRBJ1-5,11,TRBV10-3,AIRNREDQPQH
TRBJ2-3,16,TRBV4-1,ASSPRTGTQGGVDTQY
TRBJ1-2,10,TRBV25-1,ASSLSGDGYT
TRBJ1-1,13,TRBV27,ASRIWTGGNAEAF
TRBJ2-3,13,TRBV18,ASSLRGTGADTQY
TRBJ1-1,13,TRBV2,AGLQRSRLNTEAF
TRBJ2-1,12,TRBV7-3,ASSRGGSYNEQF
TRBJ2-4,14,TRBV4-2,ASSQESRGGRGIQY
TRBJ1-4,13,TRBV4-2,ASSQAGATNEKLF
TRBJ1-1,15,TRBV3-1/TRBV3-2,ASSQVAGIVTNTEAF
TRBJ1-3,13,TRBV5-1,ASSSSTGGPNTIY
TRBJ2-3,14,TRBV7-9,ASSSGTPENTDTQY
TRBJ1-1,13,TRBV7-7,ASSKEGDLNTEAF
TRBJ1-2,11,TRBV30,AWSINRGYGYT
TRBJ1-2,12,TRBV5-6,ASSWGQGAYGYT
TRBJ2-3,13,TRBV4-2,ASSQSQGARDTQY
TRBJ2-1,12,TRBV6-5,ASSSATGANEQF
TRBJ2-5,12,TRBV27,ASSSRTDQETQY
TRBJ1-1,13,TRBV5-1,ASSLRELGDAEAF
TRBJ1-1,13,TRBV7-9,ASSLTAGDGVEAF
TRBJ1-3,14,TRBV9,ASSATGTSSGNTIY
TRBJ1-2,14,TRBV5-1,ASSPDRRVTDYGYT
TRBJ2-5,13,TRBV7-2,ASSPGLASQETQY
TRBJ1-2,13,TRBV2,ASRAIRDRVSRYT
TRBJ2-5,13,TRBV7-2,ASSLGGGYQETQY
TRBJ2-1,10,TRBV12-5,ASGTGDNEQF
TRBJ2-1,13,TRBV19,ASSIGTGGYNEQF
TRBJ1-6,12,TRBV27,ASTVDRGNSPLH
TRBJ2-1,9,TRBV3-1/TRBV3-2,ASSQADEQF
TRBJ1-2,11,TRBV7-2,ASIPSRGRGYT
TRBJ1-1,11,TRBV5-4,ASSLDRDTEAF
TRBJ1-2,12,TRBV4-1,ASSQGDKTYGYT
TRBJ1-2,13,TRBV24-1,ATSDRDRGKGGYT
TRBJ2-3,11,TRBV24-1,ATSEFETDTQY
TRBJ1-2,13,TRBV6-1,ASSEGVFSRVGYT
TRBJ1-1,13,TRBV5-1,ASSERTGGFTEAF